Listed here are 8 T cell receptor beta chains from one sample, sequenced in a study of blood T cell repertoires in COVID-19. TCRdb's copy holds only in-frame clones and misses some; the assay was immunoSEQ multiplex PCR. The data hold more than 250,000 clones, with more than 75% observed a single time. Source material: PBMCs or T cells enriched from blood (not recorded which). These receptors were obtained from a woman between 18 and 29 years old who had recovered from COVID-19.

The sample holds one count of this clone. The chain carries TRBV11-2 and TRBJ1-6; 10 bases are a match to TRBD1. The CDR3 extends over 15 amino acids. V was clipped by 1 base and J by 10 bases; unmatched bases: 4. Germline values: CDR1 SGHAT, CDR2 FQNNGV. The CDR3 sequence is CASSLGDRGASPLHF. The CDR3 DNA follows: TGTGCCAGCAGCTTAGGGGACAGGGGAGCCTCACCCCTCCACTTT.

This chain connects TRBV2 to TRBJ2-3; no definite D call. Germline V gene lookup returns CDR1 SNHLY and CDR2 FYNNEI. The CDR3 loop spans 10 amino acids. Trimming removed 7 bases at V and 5 bases at J, with 4 bases between. This chain's CDR3 is CASTRDTQYF. The CDR3 nucleotides read TGTGCCAGCACTCGAGATACGCAGTATTTT.

The V and J genes are TRBV30 and TRBJ2-2, with D unresolved. The CDR3 has 15 amino acids. Germline V CDR1 and CDR2: GTSNPN, SVGIG (reference sequence). Trimming took 5 bases from V and 2 from J, leaving 15 bases between them. CDR3 bases: TGTGCCTGGCTCCCCACAGTATTCAACACCGGGGAGCTGTTTTTT. Amino acids: CAWLPTVFNTGELFF.

Worth noting for this clone: One end of the junction fails to match germline, which may point to a read error. The chain joins TRBV7-8 to TRBJ1-6, with no clear D. CDR1 is SGHVS and CDR2 is FQNEAQ in the germline V gene. This CDR3 contains 14 residues. CDR3 sequence: CASSLGGGNSPLHF. The DNA of the CDR3 is TGTGCCAGCAGTTTAGGAGGTGGTAATTCACCCCTCCACTTT.

The chain carries TRBV21-1 and TRBJ1-4; TRBD1 is the table's D call, not checked against the DNA. TRBV21-1 is flagged as a pseudogene. This CDR3 region has 15 residues. The CDR3, as DNA: TGTGCCAGCAGCAGGGAGGAGGGGGCTGACGAAAAACTGTTTTTT. Its protein is CASSREEGADEKLFF.

This sequence joins TRBV27 and TRBJ1-4; TRBD1 might be the D (6 bases). This CDR3 is built from 18 residues. Germline V CDR1 and CDR2: MNHEY, SMNVEV (reference sequence). Trimming left V 4 bases short and J 10 bases short, with 28 bases between. DNA of the CDR3: TGTGCCAGCAGTTCCCAAGCCTTATACACAGGGTCCGGTGGAAAACTGTTTTTT. It specifies CASSSQALYTGSGGKLFF.

This rearrangement joins TRBV27 to TRBJ1-5, with 8 bases aligning to TRBD1. This CDR3 contains 16 residues. J was trimmed by 0 bases and V by 8 bases; bases with no gene match: 9. CDR1 MNHEY and CDR2 SMNVEV come from the germline V gene (reference sequence). The CDR3 nucleotides are TGTGCCAGCCAGAGGACAGGGTCAGCTAGCAATCAGCCCCAGCATTTT. The encoded protein is CASQRTGSASNQPQHF.

The chain couples TRBV11-2 to TRBJ2-5, with a tentative D call TRBD1 (5 bases). V lost 0 bases to trimming and J lost 7 bases, with 9 bases between them. Germline lookup yields CDR1 SGHAT and CDR2 FQNNGV. The CDR3 totals 13 residues. The CDR3 protein is CASSLEGQGTQYF. In DNA form, the CDR3 reads TGTGCCAGCAGCTTAGAAGGCCAGGGGACCCAGTACTTC.